This TCR beta chain was obtained from a study of blood T cell repertoires in COVID-19. The CDR3 covers 20 residues. The junction had 16 bases not matched to a gene; V was cut back by 3 bases and J by 0 bases. The germline gives CDR1 MGHRA, CDR2 YSYEKL. The study assigned cohorts using participant-reported clinical history. Among Cohort 3 donors, those recovered had two negative PCRs, clearance, or symptom resolution. In the study's own analysis: Nucleated cell number was recorded as an estimate derived from reference gene primer amplification. Here immunoSEQ multiplex PCR was the method, and the copy in TCRdb shows in-frame clones only, minus some. V and J calls and clone size are given by that table; D and trimming were obtained from the DNA. The table has about 370,000 clones, roughly 86% seen once; the top ten hold less than 2%.

This sequence originates from a young woman who had recovered from COVID-19. Sequenced sample: PBMCs or T cells enriched from blood (not recorded which). This sequence joins TRBV4-1 and TRBJ2-1; 8 bases align to TRBD1. The CDR3 DNA is TGCGCCAGCAGCCACCCTGACAGGGGCCCTTTCCCTAGCTCCTACAATGAGCAGTTCTTC. This translates into CASSHPDRGPFPSSYNEQFF.